The 24 T cell receptor beta chains reported below all come from one sample, sequenced in a study of post-analysis software for immune sequencing data (dated by TCRdb to between 2014 and 2017). Study-level results and caveats: Patients showed significantly higher frequencies than controls for a handful of TRBV segments, among them TRBV5-6, TRBV5-1 and TRBV20-1.

Library preparation employed PCR. Sequenced using an Illumina HiSeq 2500. To reduce PCR and sequencing biases, unique molecular identifiers were incorporated into the TCR beta cDNA libraries. In TCRdb, the public reads were trimmed at Q25 with fastp and aligned with MiXCR, with productive beta chains retained. Every distinct CDR3 protein forms one entry, paired with its most common genes and DNA. The sample table shows more than 500,000 distinct CDR3 sequences, and around 34% are seen once. The ten largest account for roughly 6% of the sample. Their recognized antigens are unknown. Sequences were obtained from blood. Source of these receptors: a girl aged 2-17 years with multiple sclerosis.

This clonotype was counted a few times. This chain's CDR3 is CASSLSRHEQYF. The CDR3 region has the DNA TGTGCCAGCAGCTTATCGAGACACGAGCAGTACTTC. V and J are TRBV7-9 and TRBJ2-4; D unclear. TRBJ2-7 explains the end of the DNA better; the J call may be wrong. The CDR3 has 12 residues. Per germline, CDR1 SEHNR and CDR2 FQNEAQ (reference sequence).

This clonotype showed up just a few times. The rearrangement joins TRBV20-1 to TRBJ2-1; D possibly uses TRBD1 or TRBD2 (5 bases each). V lost 2 bases and J 0 bases, leaving 14 bases between the germline ends. The germline V gene has CDR1 DFQATT and CDR2 SNEGSKA (reference sequence). The CDR3 loop spans 16 amino acids. The CDR3: CSARSPRGSSYNEQFF. The CDR3, as DNA: TGCAGTGCTAGATCCCCTCGGGGCAGCTCCTACAATGAGCAGTTCTTC.

V and J are TRBV7-9 and TRBJ2-5; no clear D gene. The DNA matches TRBJ2-7 better at its end, which makes the J call doubtful. Germline V gene lookup returns CDR1 SEHNR and CDR2 FQNEAQ (reference sequence). This CDR3 is 15 amino acids long. The CDR3 reads CASSLEGLGRYEQYF. For the CDR3, the DNA is TGTGCCAGCAGCTTAGAGGGCCTAGGCCGCTACGAGCAGTACTTC.

The rearrangement uses TRBV29-1 and TRBJ2-3; possibly TRBD2 for D (6 bases). V shed 8 bases and J shed 0 bases, with 12 bases lying between them. The CDR3 is 13 amino acids. CDR1 is SQVTM and CDR2 is ANQGSEA in the germline V gene. The CDR3 spells CSPAGQSTDTQYF. The CDR3 nucleotides read TGCAGCCCTGCGGGGCAGAGCACAGATACGCAGTATTTT.

The gene calls are TRBV24-1 and TRBJ2-3, with D possibly TRBD2 on 6 matching bases. Deletions cut 4 bases from V and 6 bases from J, with 19 bases between. Germline V lookup: CDR1 KGHDR, CDR2 SFDVKD. The CDR3 length is 16 residues. This CDR3 is CATSDLGGVSGDTQYF. The CDR3 region has the DNA TGTGCCACCAGTGACCTGGGAGGCGTGTCTGGGGATACGCAGTATTTT.

This clonotype was detected only a few times. This chain links TRBV7-9 with TRBJ2-5, with D hard to call. The CDR3 covers 14 residues. Germline V CDR1 and CDR2: SEHNR, FQNEAQ (reference sequence). V lost 2 bases and J lost 1, with 8 bases in between. The CDR3 sequence is CASSLSPGQETQYF. DNA of the CDR3: TGTGCCAGCAGCTTAAGTCCGGGCCAAGAGACCCAGTACTTC.

This clonotype was counted a few times. The V call is TRBV6-5, the J call TRBJ2-3; TRBD1 might be the D (6 bases). Germline CDR1 reads MNHEY; CDR2 reads SVGAGI. With 0 bases removed from V and 0 bases from J, the gap between germline ends came to 16 bases. The CDR3 sequence is 18 residues long. The CDR3 nucleotides are TGTGCCAGCAGTTACTCGAGGGCTTACAGGGCTAGCACAGATACGCAGTATTTT. Translation gives CASSYSRAYRASTDTQYF.

The chain employs TRBV27 and TRBJ2-7, with 8 nucleotides matching TRBD1. In germline, CDR1 is MNHEY, CDR2 SMNVEV (reference sequence). The CDR3 is 16 residues long. Trimming removed 4 bases from V and 2 bases from J; junction bases left unmatched: 10. DNA of the CDR3: TGTGCCAGCAGTTCCCCGACAGGGGTGTTACCCTACGAGCAGTACTTC. Translated: CASSSPTGVLPYEQYF.

This clonotype has a handful of counts. Its ends do not fully match the called genes, so a read error is possible. This chain uses TRBV5-1 with TRBJ1-1, with D possibly being TRBD1 (6 bases). This CDR3 region has 14 residues. Germline CDR1 reads SGHRS; CDR2 reads YFSETQ. CDR3 loop: CASSLEQGDTEAFF. For the CDR3, the DNA is TGCGCCAGTAGCTTGGAACAGGGTGACACTGAAGCTTTCTTT.

The chain is built from TRBV5-1 and TRBJ2-3, with 7 bases lining up with TRBD2. Germline loops: CDR1 SGHRS, CDR2 YFSETQ. V lost 0 bases and J lost 2; bases outside the gene matches: 6. The CDR3 contains 16 residues. CDR3 sequence: CASSLDSAGDTDTQYF. The CDR3 region has the DNA TGCGCCAGCAGCTTGGATTCCGCGGGAGACACAGATACGCAGTATTTT.

This clonotype was picked up a small number of times. The chain couples TRBV5-6 to TRBJ2-1, with TRBD1 matching 12 bases. With V trimmed by 4 bases and J by 9 bases, 11 bases remained unmatched. This CDR3 is built from 16 residues. CDR1 is SGHDT, CDR2 YYEEEE, per germline. The DNA of the CDR3 is TGTGCCAGCAGCACCGAATGGGGGACAGGGGGCCTTGAGCAGTTCTTC. Translation gives CASSTEWGTGGLEQFF. Full variable domain (outside the CDR3, taken from reference TRBV5-6 and TRBJ2-1): DAGVTQSPTHLIKTRGQQVTLRCSPKSGHDTVSWYQQALGQGPQFIFQYYEEEERQRGNFPDRFSGHQFPNYSSELNVNALLLGDSALYLCASSTEWGTGGLEQFFGPGTRLTVL.

This chain connects TRBV12-3 or TRBV12-4 to TRBJ2-3, with D unclear. The CDR3 contains 13 residues. V gave up 7 bases and J gave up 0 bases, with 8 bases separating them. The CDR3 loop is CASTSFSTDTQYF. CDR3 nucleotide sequence: TGTGCCAGCACTAGTTTTAGCACAGATACGCAGTATTTT.

V gene TRBV20-1 combines with J gene TRBJ1-6; 9 nucleotides line up with TRBD1. The germline CDR1 and CDR2 sequences are DFQATT and SNEGSKA (reference sequence). The V segment lost 7 bases and the J segment 8 bases; nucleotides outside the gene matches: 18. The CDR3 has 17 amino acids. The CDR3 sequence is CSGLTGGGGQVYSPLHF. The DNA for the CDR3 is TGCAGTGGGTTAACAGGGGGCGGGGGCCAGGTTTATTCACCCCTCCACTTT.

This clonotype was seen repeatedly, ten times or more. V gene TRBV5-1 combines with J gene TRBJ2-4, with 9 bases matching TRBD2. V lost 0 bases to trimming and J lost 2 bases; unmatched junction nucleotides: 3. This CDR3 contains 16 residues. The V gene's germline CDR1 is SGHRS and CDR2 YFSETQ. The CDR3 sequence: CASSLGAGGSKNIQYF. The CDR3 DNA follows: TGCGCCAGCAGCTTGGGCGCGGGGGGGTCCAAAAACATTCAGTACTTC.

The chain recombines TRBV12-3 or TRBV12-4 with TRBJ2-7, with D unclear. Trimming cost V 11 bases and J 1 base, with 18 bases left between them. The CDR3 is 14 amino acids. The CDR3 is CASMRTEVSYEQYF. CDR3 nucleotide sequence: TGTGCCTCGATGCGAACAGAGGTTTCCTACGAGCAGTACTTC.

The V and J genes are TRBV7-2 and TRBJ2-3; D perhaps matches TRBD2 (6 bases). The V end lost 2 bases, the J end lost 4 bases, and 22 bases lay between the germline ends. The CDR3 is made up of 18 amino acids. Germline values: CDR1 SGHTA, CDR2 FQGNSA. CDR3: CASSLRPTPAEGPDTQYF. The CDR3 nucleotides are TGTGCCAGCAGCTTACGGCCCACCCCAGCGGAGGGCCCAGATACGCAGTATTTT.

Here the CDR3 reads CASSSSGTKNNEQFF. The CDR3 DNA reads TGCGCCAGCAGCTCATCCGGGACGAAGAACAATGAGCAGTTCTTC. The gene calls are TRBV5-1 and TRBJ2-1; D is tentatively TRBD1 or TRBD2 (5 bases each). Germline loops: CDR1 SGHRS, CDR2 YFSETQ. The CDR3 spans 15 residues. Trimming removed 3 bases from V and 5 bases from J, with 15 bases in between.

The V gene is TRBV20-1, the J gene TRBJ2-1; D possibly matches TRBD1 or TRBD2 (5 bases each). With 4 bases removed from V and 6 bases from J, the gap between germline ends came to 16 bases. CDR3 length: 14 amino acids. Germline CDR1 DFQATT, CDR2 SNEGSKA (reference sequence). The CDR3 coding sequence is TGCAGTGCTAAGGGGACCCACCAAGCCAATGAGCAGTTCTTC. It specifies CSAKGTHQANEQFF.

This clonotype was observed at least ten times. The CDR3 DNA is TGTGCCAGCAGTCGGACGTGGGGCGTGGGGGAGCAGTACTTC. Translated: CASSRTWGVGEQYF. The chain combines TRBV7-9 with TRBJ2-7, with D possibly being TRBD1 (5 bases). CDR3 size: 14 residues. Per the germline V gene, CDR1 is SEHNR and CDR2 is FQNEAQ (reference sequence). The V and J ends lost 6 bases and 7 bases respectively, with 19 bases between them.

This clonotype was observed many times. The gene calls are TRBV15 and TRBJ2-7; weak D call: TRBD2 (6 bases). The CDR3 is made up of 12 amino acids. From germline, CDR1 is LNHNV and CDR2 YYDKDF (reference sequence). Trimming took 9 bases from V and 3 from J, leaving 12 bases between them. The CDR3 DNA reads TGTGCCACTGGAATGGGAGGCTACGAGCAGTACTTC. Translated, it gives CATGMGGYEQYF.

This sequence joins TRBV5-1 and TRBJ1-2, with unresolved D. V was pared by 7 bases and J by 6 bases, with 16 bases between. Germline V gene data show CDR1 as SGHRS and CDR2 as YFSETQ. This CDR3 region has 13 residues. CDR3 region: CASGTGSGDGYTF. Written as DNA, the CDR3 is TGCGCCAGCGGAACGGGGTCGGGAGATGGCTACACCTTC. The complete variable domain, with remaining parts taken from reference TRBV5-1 and TRBJ1-2, reads KAGVTQTPRYLIKTRGQQVTLSCSPISGHRSVSWYQQTPGQGLQFLFEYFSETQRNKGNFPGRFSGRQFSNSRSEMNVSTLELGDSALYLCASGTGSGDGYTFGSGTRLTVV.

This chain links TRBV4-1 with TRBJ2-6, with TRBD1 matching over 12 bases. V shed 5 bases, J shed 0 bases, and the junction held 11 bases outside the gene matches. Germline values: CDR1 MGHRA, CDR2 YSYEKL. CDR3 length: 20 residues. The CDR3 DNA follows: TGCGCCAGCAGCGTCCTCCCGGGACAGGGGGCTGGCTCTGGGGCCAACGTCCTGACTTTC. The encoded protein is CASSVLPGQGAGSGANVLTF.

CDR3 in amino acids: CSARDRPLNTEAFF. In DNA, the CDR3 is TGCAGTGCTAGAGATCGTCCACTGAACACTGAAGCTTTCTTT. The chain combines TRBV20-1 with TRBJ1-1; the D is unclear. The germline CDR1 and CDR2 sequences are DFQATT and SNEGSKA (reference sequence). V dropped 0 bases and J dropped 0 bases, with 8 bases sitting between them. The CDR3 is 14 amino acids.

This clonotype was seen a few times. V and J are TRBV20-1 and TRBJ2-1; 8 positions agree with TRBD2. Germline CDR1 DFQATT, CDR2 SNEGSKA (reference sequence). There are 18 residues in the CDR3. V gave up 0 bases and J gave up 2 bases; unmatched junction bases: 12. CDR3 residues: CSARDRWLSGVPYNEQFF. The CDR3 bases are TGCAGTGCTAGAGATCGTTGGCTTAGCGGGGTTCCCTACAATGAGCAGTTCTTC.